The TCR beta chain described here comes from a study of blood T cell repertoires in COVID-19 (dated by TCRdb to the early 2020s). Regarding the complete study: Collaborator samples came from the United States, Italy and Spain and covered acute and convalescent phases of COVID-19. The prospective study material was composed of cDNA or gDNA derived from T cells, B-cell-depleted T cells, or PBMCs. Subjects who had been exposed to COVID-19, were actively infected with it, or had recovered from it provided the deeply sampled blood TCRbeta repertoires that made up the dataset. The repertoires were made available in a free public database intended to serve as a resource for research on the immune response to SARS-CoV-2. The samples were drawn from two sources: the first 160 participants of the ongoing ImmuneRACE study, and 1,000 to 1,500 subjects contributed by 6 global collaborators. Sample metadata almost always included a de-identified subject ID, COVID-19 status, age in years and sex. Where HLA class I and class II types were available, the types were taken from metadata supplied by the sample provider, not from assay-based typing.

From the germline V gene (reference sequence), CDR1 is LGHDT and CDR2 is YNNKEL. From cysteine to phenylalanine, the CDR3 is 16 amino acids long. Only the CDR3 part of the read is kept: 48 bases, read in frame from the first base. The V end gives up 4 bases and the J end 7 bases, leaving 7 bases in the junction not matched to a gene. Participants in the prospective study were aged 18 to 89 years, lived in 20 to 30 United States geographic areas, and enrolled through a virtual design. In the prospective study, cohorts were assigned on the basis of participant-reported clinical history obtained from a screening survey and a study questionnaire. Recovered participants in ImmuneRACE Cohort 3 were defined by two consecutive negative NP/OP PCR tests, clearance by a healthcare professional, or resolution of symptoms. In the prospective study, whole blood, serum and a nasopharyngeal or oropharyngeal swab were collected from each participant by mobile phlebotomists. Prospective study participants could optionally give additional blood draws and questionnaires over an approximately two-month period. Blood samples from the prospective study were shipped frozen or at room temperature prior to DNA extraction.

The immunoSEQ Assay, a bias-controlled multiplex PCR, was used to amplify TCRbeta CDR3 regions from genomic DNA. As for the original processing: Nucleated cell counts per sample were estimated from amplification of reference gene primers within the assay. To quantify the absolute abundance of each unique TCRbeta CDR3 rearrangement, sequence reads were collapsed and filtered. For each sample, productive Simpson clonality was calculated by taking the square root of Simpson's diversity index across productive rearrangements. This immuneACCESS table, as held by TCRdb, lists in-frame sequences with V and J called but not all clones. Of the missing ones, under half trace to an unresolved V gene in checked studies; the others have no known cause. Clone size and the V and J calls come from that table; the DNA yielded D and trimming. The sample yields 320,000 or so clones; more than 85% were counted once. The biggest ten clones account for approximately 1% of the sample.

In regard to this clone: What antigen it recognizes has not been identified. Base qualities are not recorded, but no much larger clone differs from it by a single base.

Results the study describes overall, beyond this receptor: The amount of clinical and demographic metadata varied by source and participant and was provided uncurated.

The chain is made from TRBV3-1 (or the pseudogene TRBV3-2) and TRBJ2-2, with 12 bases aligning to TRBD1. The specimen was PBMCs or T cells enriched from blood (not recorded which). The TCR originated in a woman aged 25 to 39 who had recovered from COVID-19. The CDR3 protein sequence reads: CASSPGTGGAYGELFF. DNA sequence: TGTGCCAGCAGCCCTGGGACAGGGGGCGCTTACGGGGAGCTGTTTTTT.